This T cell receptor (beta chain) originates from a study of cytomegalovirus exposure and HLA in healthy donors. With 60 Vbeta and 13 Jbeta primers, the PCR was carried out. Sequencing used immunoSEQ multiplex PCR; TCRdb keeps in-frame clones, though not all of them. The sample table includes under 60,000 clones. Study-wide findings and caveats: A later analysis found TCR association rates differed by HLA locus, highest for DRB1 and lowest for HLA-C. A later analysis found common viral pathogens apparently linked to several of the most significant clusters. Donors belonging to an Asian-associated ancestry cluster reportedly showed fewer N-insertions in productive TCRs than the roughly 700-donor mean, according to what a later analysis found.

In regard to this clone: Antigen unknown.

Nominally healthy donors were sampled, though unrecorded immune exposures were likely. V gave up 2 bases and J gave up 4 bases, with 11 bases separating them. The CDR3 is 14 amino acids. The germline gives CDR1 LNHDA, CDR2 SQIVND (reference sequence). This sequence was found in a woman aged 30 to 39 in good health and CMV-seropositive. This chain links TRBV19 with TRBJ1-1, with D hard to call. The sequenced material came from PBMCs. The CDR3 here is CASSIIGPGTEAFF. The CDR3 DNA reads as TGTGCCAGTAGTATAATAGGCCCGGGCACTGAAGCTTTCTTT.